This TCR beta chain was profiled in a study of blood T cell repertoires in COVID-19 (dated by TCRdb to the early 2020s). Study-wide context: Samples from collaborators originated in the United States, Italy and Spain and spanned both the acute and convalescent phases of COVID-19. The material from the prospective study consisted of cDNA or gDNA derived from T cells, B-cell-depleted T cells, or PBMCs. Subjects who had been exposed to COVID-19, were actively infected with it, or had recovered from it provided the deeply sampled blood TCRbeta repertoires that made up the dataset. The repertoires were released in a freely available public database intended as a resource for research on the immune response to SARS-CoV-2. The samples were drawn from the first 160 participants of the ongoing ImmuneRACE study and from 1,254 subjects provided by 6 global collaborators. A de-identified subject ID, COVID-19 status, age in years and sex were almost always included in the sample metadata. HLA class I and class II types, where available, came from metadata supplied by the sample provider rather than from assay-based typing.

To note about this clone: Its binding antigen is unknown. No much larger clonotype is one base removed from it; base qualities were not supplied.

Points the paper makes about the study in general: The quantity of clinical and demographic metadata differed by source and by participant and was supplied without curation.

Each collaborating institution followed its own protocols to collect whole blood in K2EDTA tubes. For TCRbeta analysis, collaborator samples were shipped as frozen whole blood, as isolated PBMCs, or as DNA extracted from either sample type. TCRbeta CDR3 regions were amplified from genomic DNA using the immunoSEQ Assay, a bias-controlled multiplex PCR. Under the source paper's analysis protocol: The number of nucleated cells in each sample was estimated from the amplification of reference gene primers within the assay. Sequence reads were collapsed and filtered to measure the absolute abundance of every unique TCRbeta CDR3 rearrangement. For each sample, productive Simpson clonality was calculated as the square root of Simpson's diversity index across productive rearrangements. TCRdb re-hosts the immuneACCESS table, in-frame sequences only. Its copies lack some clones; in the studies checked, an unresolved V gene accounts for under half of them, and the cause for the rest is not known. From that table come the V and J calls and clone size; the DNA was used to work out D and trimming. The sample yields 250,000 to 350,000 clones; around nine tenths were counted once. The ten largest clones take up around 0.8% of the sample.

As encoded in the germline V gene, CDR1 is WSHSY while CDR2 is SAAADI. V lost 7 bases and J lost 4 bases, and the count of bases not matched to a germline gene is 8. The CDR3 goes from the cysteine to the phenylalanine over 14 residues. Just CDR3 DNA is preserved here, 42 bases in frame from base 1. This TCR derives from a man aged 25 to 40 with acute or convalescent COVID-19. The sequence joins TRBV10-2 to TRBJ1-1; 8 bases in the middle match TRBD1. Specimen: peripheral blood. The DNA reads as follows: TGCGCCAGCATTAACGCAGGGGGCGTCACTGAAGCTTTCTTT. This yields the protein CASINAGGVTEAFF.